A single sample is the source of the 20 T cell receptor beta chains below, sequenced in a study of cytomegalovirus exposure and HLA in healthy donors. Primers: 60 Vbeta forward and 13 Jbeta reverse. Data came from immunoSEQ multiplex PCR; TCRdb stores just in-frame clones and leaves some out. The table records around 98,000 clones, over 60% of them present only once. Material for sequencing was PBMCs. All receptors come from a human donor in good health.

The chain links TRBV7-2 to TRBJ2-5, with 7 nucleotides matching TRBD2. CDR1 and CDR2 from the germline V gene are SGHTA and FQGNSA. The CDR3 extends over 15 amino acids. V lost 2 bases and J lost 2; bases outside the gene matches: 5. The CDR3 coding sequence is TGTGCCAGCAGCTTATCTAGCGGTTTTCAAGAGACCCAGTACTTC. Its protein product is CASSLSSGFQETQYF. The entire variable domain, with the rest obtained from reference TRBV7-2 and TRBJ2-5, is as follows: GAGVSQSPSNKVTEKGKDVELRCDPISGHTALYWYRQSLGQGLEFLIYFQGNSAPDKSGLPSDRFSAERTGGSVSTLTIQRTQQEDSAVYLCASSLSSGFQETQYFGPGTRLLVL.

The chain joins TRBV5-4 to TRBJ1-6; D uncertain. V lost 7 bases and J 10 bases, leaving 18 bases between the germline ends. Germline CDR1 reads SGHNT; CDR2 reads YYREEE (reference sequence). The CDR3 loop spans 14 amino acids. The CDR3 here is CASREVPRGSPLHF. CDR3 DNA sequence: TGTGCCAGCCGGGAAGTACCTAGAGGGTCACCCCTCCACTTT.

The chain uses TRBV6-5 and TRBJ2-5, with TRBD2 matching 13 bases. The J call may be wrong; the DNA end is better matched by TRBJ2-7. Looked up from germline, CDR1 is MNHEY and CDR2 is SVGAGI. The CDR3 loop spans 15 amino acids. CDR3 protein: CASSKGLAGPYEQYF. CDR3 sequence (DNA): TGTGCCAGCAGTAAGGGACTAGCGGGACCCTACGAGCAGTACTTC.

CDR3 in amino acids: CASSSQGNEQFF. The CDR3 coding sequence is TGCGCCAGCAGCTCACAGGGGAATGAGCAGTTCTTC. The rearrangement joins TRBV5-1 to TRBJ2-1; 7 bases line up with TRBD1. There are 12 residues in the CDR3. Unmatched junction bases numbered 1, after V lost 3 bases and J lost 7 bases. Germline CDR1 and CDR2: SGHRS and YFSETQ.

The chain uses TRBV29-1 and TRBJ2-5, with a tentative D call TRBD2 (7 bases). The end of the DNA fits TRBJ2-7 better, so the J call may be wrong. The germline gives CDR1 SQVTM, CDR2 ANQGSEA. CDR3 size: 13 residues. In DNA form, the CDR3 reads TGCAGCGTGGGAGGGGGGGGAGACTACGAGCAGTACTTC. It is translated as CSVGGGGDYEQYF.

This chain connects TRBV5-4 to TRBJ1-3; TRBD1 matches 8 bases. The CDR3 covers 15 residues. The germline V gene encodes CDR1 SGHNT and CDR2 YYREEE (reference sequence). With 3 bases clipped from V and 5 bases from J, the junction kept 7 bases outside the gene matches. CDR3 DNA: TGTGCCAGCAGCTACCAGGGGGCGAATCGAAACACCATATATTTT. Its protein is CASSYQGANRNTIYF.

This chain uses TRBV7-2 with TRBJ2-1; D is unclear. The CDR3 loop spans 15 amino acids. Germline V gene data show CDR1 as SGHTA and CDR2 as FQGNSA. V gave up 5 bases and J gave up 1 base, with 12 bases separating them. The CDR3 is CASSPFLASYNEQFF. For the CDR3, the DNA is TGTGCCAGCAGCCCTTTTTTGGCTTCCTACAATGAGCAGTTCTTC. Full variable domain (rest looked up from reference TRBV7-2 and TRBJ2-1): GAGVSQSPSNKVTEKGKDVELRCDPISGHTALYWYRQSLGQGLEFLIYFQGNSAPDKSGLPSDRFSAERTGGSVSTLTIQRTQQEDSAVYLCASSPFLASYNEQFFGPGTRLTVL.

The chain has TRBV27 and TRBJ2-3; 7 bases agree with TRBD1. The CDR3 runs to 16 residues. V gave up 4 bases and J gave up 6 bases; unmatched junction bases: 13. Germline V gene sequence: CDR1 MNHEY, CDR2 SMNVEV (reference sequence). The CDR3 spells CASSSRNRGDADTQYF. For the CDR3, the DNA is TGTGCCAGCAGTTCAAGAAACAGGGGTGACGCGGATACGCAGTATTTT.

The V call is TRBV2, the J call TRBJ1-2; 9 bases align to TRBD1. CDR3 size: 16 residues. J gave up 4 bases and V 5 bases, and 11 bases lay outside the gene matches. The germline CDR1 and CDR2 sequences are SNHLY and FYNNEI. The CDR3 here is CASSTRRDRESYGYTF. The CDR3, as DNA: TGTGCCAGCAGTACGAGACGGGACAGGGAGAGCTATGGCTACACCTTC.

The rearrangement links TRBV15 to TRBJ1-2, with a weak D call TRBD1 (6 bases). V lost 5 bases to trimming and J lost 2 bases, with 18 bases between them. This CDR3 contains 16 residues. From germline, CDR1 is LNHNV and CDR2 YYDKDF (reference sequence). The CDR3 region has the DNA TGTGCCACCAGCGCCAGGGGAGGGTTCCAGAACTATGGCTACACCTTC. It encodes CATSARGGFQNYGYTF.

This chain connects TRBV5-4 to TRBJ1-4; 7 bases line up with TRBD1. Germline assignment: CDR1 SGHNT and CDR2 YYREEE (reference sequence). The CDR3 has 15 amino acids. The V segment lost 2 bases and the J segment 7 bases; nucleotides outside the gene matches: 8. CDR3 DNA: TGTGCCAGCAGCTTCGGGACAGCGGGCGGTGAAAAACTGTTTTTT. Encoded protein: CASSFGTAGGEKLFF.

The J gene is TRBJ2-7, the V gene TRBV10-3, with a weak D call TRBD2 (6 bases). Germline-derived CDR1 and CDR2 are ENHRY and SYGVKD. CDR3 length: 12 amino acids. V was trimmed by 10 bases and J by 2 bases, leaving 12 bases between them. Here the CDR3 DNA reads TGTGCCAGCCGGGAGATCGCCTACGAGCAGTACTTC. This sequence encodes CASREIAYEQYF.

The CDR3 DNA sequence: TGTGCCAGCAGCTTAGCGCTTCGGACAGGGTTTACCGGGGAGCTGTTTTTT. It is translated as CASSLALRTGFTGELFF. This sequence joins TRBV7-9 and TRBJ2-2; TRBD1 matches 8 bases. From germline, CDR1 is SEHNR and CDR2 FQNEAQ (reference sequence). This CDR3 is 17 amino acids long. With 0 bases clipped from V and 5 bases from J, the junction kept 8 bases outside the gene matches.

J is TRBJ2-7 and V is TRBV5-1; 8 positions match TRBD2. V shed 6 bases, J shed 6 bases, and the junction held 11 bases outside the gene matches. The length of the CDR3 is 14 residues. Germline CDR1 and CDR2: SGHRS and YFSETQ. This CDR3 is CASNALKRGSEQYF. The CDR3 DNA sequence: TGCGCCAGCAATGCATTAAAGCGGGGGTCCGAGCAGTACTTC.

In its sample, this clone was seen once. The chain is built from TRBV18 and TRBJ2-1; unclear D gene. This CDR3 region has 11 residues. The ends were cut back, 6 bases at V and 8 bases at J, with 8 bases in the middle. The germline V gene encodes CDR1 KGHSH and CDR2 LQKENI. In DNA, the CDR3 is TGTGCCAGCTCCCCAGGCCATGAGCAGTTCTTC. It translates to CASSPGHEQFF.

The CDR3 coding sequence is TGTGCCAGCAGCGCCTGGCGGGCCCCGAACTCCTACGAGCAGTACTTC. Translation: CASSAWRAPNSYEQYF. V is TRBV7-2 and J is TRBJ2-7, with D possibly TRBD2 on 5 matching bases. V lost 5 bases and J lost 0, with 17 bases in between. CDR3 size: 16 residues. In germline, CDR1 is SGHTA, CDR2 FQGNSA.

The chain joins TRBV6-1 to TRBJ2-2; tentative D call: TRBD2 (5 bases). Trimming removed 4 bases from V and 5 bases from J, with 14 bases in between. Germline V CDR1 and CDR2: MNHNS, SASEGT. The CDR3 is 15 amino acids. CDR3 region: CASSAPVRETGELFF. CDR3 coding DNA: TGTGCCAGCAGTGCGCCCGTGAGGGAAACCGGGGAGCTGTTTTTT.

The chain joins TRBV5-4 to TRBJ2-3, with D maybe TRBD2 (6 bases). There are 14 residues in the CDR3. Germline V lookup: CDR1 SGHNT, CDR2 YYREEE (reference sequence). Trimming pared 2 bases from V and 0 bases from J, leaving 7 bases between. The CDR3 DNA reads TGTGCCAGCAGCTTAGGGACTAGCACAGATACGCAGTATTTT. Protein: CASSLGTSTDTQYF.

The chain recombines TRBV5-1 with TRBJ2-1; 16 nucleotides align to TRBD2. Germline CDR1 and CDR2: SGHRS and YFSETQ. V shed 4 bases, J shed 10 bases, and the junction held 8 bases outside the gene matches. The CDR3 is 16 amino acids. CDR3 region: CASSLGLAGGTQEQFF. CDR3 DNA sequence: TGCGCCAGCAGCCTGGGACTAGCGGGAGGGACTCAGGAGCAGTTCTTC. The full variable domain, completed using reference TRBV5-1 and TRBJ2-1, is KAGVTQTPRYLIKTRGQQVTLSCSPISGHRSVSWYQQTPGQGLQFLFEYFSETQRNKGNFPGRFSGRQFSNSRSEMNVSTLELGDSALYLCASSLGLAGGTQEQFFGPGTRLTVL.

The rearrangement uses TRBV5-4 and TRBJ1-1, with 8 bases aligning to TRBD1. Losses at the gene ends were 3 bases for V and 0 bases for J; bases not matched to a gene: 10. The germline V gene has CDR1 SGHNT and CDR2 YYREEE (reference sequence). The CDR3 consists of 17 residues. The CDR3 is CASSSGDRGVLNTEAFF. The DNA for the CDR3 is TGTGCCAGCAGCTCGGGAGACAGGGGTGTGTTGAACACTGAAGCTTTCTTT.